This TCR beta chain was obtained from a study of T cell clones after liver transplantation. The wider study: Third-party-reactive TCRbeta sequences from pre-transplant mixed lymphocyte reactions served as antigen-independent comparators. Samples came pre-transplant, pre-randomization before withdrawal, and post-randomization after withdrawal ended.

Assay used: immunoSEQ multiplex PCR; TCRdb lists only in-frame clones, some missing. The sample comprises about 19,000 clones, 80% to 90% of which are singletons, and 10% to 15% rests with the top ten. CDR1 SGHKS and CDR2 YYEKEE come from the germline V gene (reference sequence). Losses at the gene ends were 5 bases for V and 7 bases for J; bases not matched to a gene: 15. The CDR3 totals 16 residues. The chain links TRBV5-5 to TRBJ2-7; TRBD1 matches at 10 bases. The sample was CD8+ T cells from blood, taken before liver transplant. The receptor was derived from a human donor who received a liver transplant. In DNA form, the CDR3 reads TGTGCCAGCAGTTCCGGGACAGGGGTATTCGCGGGGGAGCAGTACTTC. This sequence encodes CASSSGTGVFAGEQYF.